This T cell receptor beta chain was identified during a study of blood T cell repertoires in COVID-19. V lost 10 bases to trimming and J lost 5 bases, with 17 bases between them. Germline lookup yields CDR1 MDHEN and CDR2 SYDVKM. The CDR3 is made up of 13 amino acids. Clinical histories supplied by participants themselves formed the basis of cohort assignment. How the authors handled the data: Amplification from reference gene primers served as the basis for estimated nucleated cell counts. Repertoires were generated with immunoSEQ multiplex PCR, while TCRdb's copy carries only in-frame clones and drops some. V, J and clone size are taken as reported in that table, and D and trimming were inferred from the DNA itself. This table has 200,000 to 300,000 clones, more than 75% appearing once.

The V call is TRBV28, the J call TRBJ1-2; D perhaps matches TRBD1 (6 bases). The sample taken for sequencing was PBMCs or T cells enriched from blood (not recorded which). The sequence derives from a man aged 40-49 years who had recovered from COVID-19. The CDR3 spells CATSGDRMYGYTF. The DNA of the CDR3 is TGTGCCACCTCAGGGGATAGGATGTATGGCTACACCTTC.